Each of the 29 T cell receptor beta chains below was sequenced from the same sample in a study of T-cell reconstitution after alpha-beta-depleted transplantation in children. The library targeted TCRbeta and was prepared with unique molecular identifiers. TCRdb used MiXCR to reprocess the PCR reads, holding one entry per CDR3 protein. In the table there are under 300,000 distinct CDR3 sequences, around 10% of which are singletons. Sequencing used peripheral blood, obtained 180 days after TCRalphabeta/CD19-depleted stem cell transplant. The origin of the receptors is a male patient aged 2 to 9 who had a stem cell transplant for chronic granulomatous disease, so the T cells may come from the graft donor.

This clonotype appeared many times. The rearrangement joins TRBV12-3 or TRBV12-4 to TRBJ1-5, with 9 bases identical to TRBD1. The length of the CDR3 is 16 residues. V lost 4 bases, J lost 3 bases, and 7 bases stayed unmatched. CDR3 DNA sequence: TGTGCCAGCAGTTCAACCGACAGGGGGGACAATCAGCCCCAGCATTTT. Protein: CASSSTDRGDNQPQHF.

This clonotype was seen ten or more times. J is TRBJ1-5 and V is TRBV12-3 or TRBV12-4; D possibly corresponds to TRBD1 (6 bases). V shed 7 bases and J shed 2 bases, with 12 bases lying between them. CDR3 size: 14 residues. CDR3 amino acids: CASKAGVGNQPQHF. The DNA of the CDR3 is TGTGCCAGCAAAGCAGGGGTGGGCAATCAGCCCCAGCATTTT.

In its sample, this clonotype was seen many times. The V and J genes are TRBV20-1 and TRBJ2-7, with D possibly TRBD1 on 7 matching bases. The CDR3 runs to 16 residues. V was clipped by 3 bases and J by 3 bases, with 21 bases between them. Germline V CDR1 and CDR2: DFQATT, SNEGSKA (reference sequence). This CDR3 is CSARVRGATYNYEQYF. The CDR3 DNA is TGCAGTGCTAGGGTCAGGGGGGCAACGTACAACTACGAGCAGTACTTC.

Many counts were recorded for this clonotype. V gene TRBV29-1 combines with J gene TRBJ2-1; tentatively, D is TRBD2 (5 bases). Looked up from germline, CDR1 is SQVTM and CDR2 is ANQGSEA. The CDR3 spans 10 residues. The ends were cut back, 6 bases at V and 5 bases at J, with 5 bases in the middle. The CDR3 loop is CSVGDNEQFF. The CDR3 DNA follows: TGCAGCGTGGGAGACAATGAGCAGTTCTTC.

This clonotype occurred a few times. The chain recombines TRBV30 with TRBJ1-1; maybe TRBD1 (6 bases). The germline CDR1 and CDR2 sequences are GTSNPN and SVGIG (reference sequence). There are 13 residues in the CDR3. The V end lost 3 bases, the J end lost 3 bases, and 11 bases lay between the germline ends. CDR3 sequence: CAWRMSGDTEAFF. The CDR3 coding sequence is TGTGCCTGGAGGATGTCAGGGGACACTGAAGCTTTCTTT.

This clonotype was detected many times. The rearrangement uses TRBV7-3 and TRBJ2-2; no clear D gene. The V and J ends lost 2 bases and 6 bases respectively, with 16 bases between them. The germline V gene encodes CDR1 SGHTA and CDR2 FQGTGA. This CDR3 is 16 amino acids long. CDR3 residues: CASSLPGTHGPGELFF. In nucleotides, the CDR3 is TGTGCCAGCAGCTTACCCGGAACTCACGGGCCCGGGGAGCTGTTTTTT.

This clonotype was seen a handful of times. The V and J genes are TRBV4-3 and TRBJ2-5; TRBD1 aligns across 8 bases. The germline CDR1 and CDR2 sequences are LGHNA and YSLEER. After removal of 0 bases from V and 2 bases from J, the junction contained 2 bases not matched to a gene. This CDR3 comprises 15 residues. The CDR3 coding sequence is TGCGCCAGCAGCCAAGACAGGGGGCTGCAAGAGACCCAGTACTTC. Its translation: CASSQDRGLQETQYF.

Note on this clonotype: It may be a read error: a sequence one base away is much more abundant. The CDR3 here is CASRQDWSSYNEQFF. In DNA, the CDR3 is TGTGCCAGCAGACAGGACTGGAGCTCCTACAATGAGCAGTTCTTC. The chain joins TRBV6-1 to TRBJ2-1, with D perhaps being TRBD1 or TRBD2 (5 bases each). The CDR3 is 15 residues long. Germline V gene data show CDR1 as MNHNS and CDR2 as SASEGT. V dropped 6 bases and J dropped 0 bases, with 12 bases sitting between them.

The sample holds many counts of this clonotype. The V and J genes are TRBV12-3 or TRBV12-4 and TRBJ2-3; possibly TRBD1 or TRBD2 for D (6 bases each). Trimming took 4 bases from V and 1 from J, leaving 15 bases between them. There are 16 residues in the CDR3. The CDR3 loop reads CASSSAGAGRTDTQYF. CDR3 nucleotide sequence: TGTGCCAGCAGTTCTGCAGGGGCGGGACGCACAGATACGCAGTATTTT.

This clonotype was counted at least ten times. The chain couples TRBV20-1 to TRBJ2-1, with D possibly being TRBD2 (5 bases). Deletions cut 5 bases from V and 7 bases from J, with 18 bases between. Germline CDR1 and CDR2: DFQATT and SNEGSKA (reference sequence). The length of the CDR3 is 14 residues. The CDR3 spells CSAGFRLAGNEQFF. The DNA of the CDR3 is TGCAGTGCTGGCTTTAGGCTAGCAGGAAATGAGCAGTTCTTC.

This clonotype was recorded at least ten times. V and J are TRBV20-1 and TRBJ1-5; D not certain. V was clipped by 3 bases and J by 0 bases, with 12 bases between them. The germline gives CDR1 DFQATT, CDR2 SNEGSKA (reference sequence). The CDR3 extends over 15 amino acids. DNA for the CDR3: TGCAGTGCTAGGGAGGCAGAGACTAGCAATCAGCCCCAGCATTTT. It codes for CSAREAETSNQPQHF.

This clonotype was observed at least ten times. In DNA, the CDR3 is TGTGCCAGCAGCGTAGCGGGGGTTACCTACAATGAGCAGTTCTTC. Translated: CASSVAGVTYNEQFF. The chain joins TRBV9 to TRBJ2-1, with a possible D match to TRBD2 (6 bases). The CDR3 has 15 amino acids. CDR1 and CDR2 (germline): SGDLS, YYNGEE. The V end was cut by 0 bases, the J end by 2 bases, with 9 bases between.

The chain uses TRBV5-8 and TRBJ2-1, with 9 bases that match TRBD2. The CDR3 has 17 amino acids. Germline trimming cut 8 bases from V and 0 bases from J; bases unmatched to any gene: 12. Germline loops: CDR1 SGHTS, CDR2 YDEGEE. CDR3 DNA sequence: TGTGCCAGGAGCCCCGGGCTAGCGGGGAGCTCCTACAATGAGCAGTTCTTC. The encoded protein is CARSPGLAGSSYNEQFF.

This clonotype was counted many times. The chain combines TRBV28 with TRBJ2-5; D may be TRBD1 (6 bases). CDR3 length: 19 residues. CDR1 is MDHEN, CDR2 SYDVKM, per germline. Trimming left V 4 bases short and J 2 bases short, with 26 bases between. The CDR3 DNA follows: TGTGCCAGCAGTTCCCCCCAGTGGGGGCCGCCGGGTGGGCAAGAGACCCAGTACTTC. Amino acid sequence: CASSSPQWGPPGGQETQYF.

This clonotype has ten or more counts. The chain recombines TRBV10-2 with TRBJ2-7, with 11 bases fitting TRBD1. J lost 6 bases, V lost 7 bases, and 8 bases had no gene match. The CDR3 loop spans 14 amino acids. Germline V lookup: CDR1 WSHSY, CDR2 SAAADI. The CDR3 spells CASNLDRGRSEQYF. CDR3 coding DNA: TGCGCCAGCAACTTGGACAGGGGGCGCTCCGAGCAGTACTTC.

This clonotype has at least ten counts. The chain couples TRBV5-5 to TRBJ2-7, with 7 nucleotides matching TRBD1. Germline values: CDR1 SGHKS, CDR2 YYEKEE (reference sequence). This CDR3 is 15 amino acids long. The trim removed 0 bases at V and 2 bases at J, leaving 5 bases unmatched. CDR3 sequence reads: CASSLASDRAYEQYF. DNA of the CDR3: TGTGCCAGCAGCTTGGCCTCAGACAGGGCCTACGAGCAGTACTTC.

This clonotype has at least ten counts. The chain links TRBV7-2 to TRBJ2-7; the D is unclear. The CDR3 is 15 amino acids. Per germline, CDR1 SGHTA and CDR2 FQGNSA. Trimming removed 3 bases from V and 2 bases from J, with 14 bases in between. For the CDR3, the DNA is TGTGCCAGCAGCTTTTCCCCGATGGGGACCTACGAGCAGTACTTC. It translates to CASSFSPMGTYEQYF.

Only a few counts were recorded for this clonotype. V is TRBV5-1 and J is TRBJ2-2; D might be TRBD1 (6 bases). V gave up 0 bases and J gave up 1 base, with 7 bases separating them. The CDR3 spans 15 residues. Per the germline V gene, CDR1 is SGHRS and CDR2 is YFSETQ. CDR3 coding DNA: TGCGCCAGCAGCTTGGTACAGGGGAACACCGGGGAGCTGTTTTTT. Translating gives CASSLVQGNTGELFF.

This clonotype was counted at least ten times. The V call is TRBV12-5, the J call TRBJ1-4; D gene ambiguous. The CDR3 totals 11 residues. Germline-derived CDR1 and CDR2 are LGHNT and FRNRAP. V gave up 2 bases and J gave up 6 bases, with 1 base separating them. The CDR3 region has the DNA TGTGCTAGTGGTTTGTATGAAAAACTGTTTTTT. Its protein product is CASGLYEKLFF.

This clonotype occurred many times. The rearrangement joins TRBV9 to TRBJ2-7; 11 positions match TRBD2. With V trimmed by 2 bases and J by 0 bases, 1 base remained unmatched. Germline CDR1 reads SGDLS; CDR2 reads YYNGEE. The CDR3 totals 15 residues. CDR3 residues: CASSVGTSGSYEQYF. The CDR3 nucleotides read TGTGCCAGCAGCGTCGGGACTAGCGGCTCCTACGAGCAGTACTTC.

The table lists this clonotype with many counts. This chain connects TRBV5-1 to TRBJ2-7; D not resolved. The V end was cut by 0 bases, the J end by 0 bases, with 10 bases between. CDR1 and CDR2 from the germline V gene are SGHRS and YFSETQ. The length of the CDR3 is 15 residues. CDR3 in DNA: TGCGCCAGCAGCTTGGGACTTTCATTCTCCTACGAGCAGTACTTC. It codes for CASSLGLSFSYEQYF.

This clonotype occurred many times. The chain combines TRBV20-1 with TRBJ2-1; D gene ambiguous. The CDR3 runs to 14 residues. Germline V CDR1 and CDR2: DFQATT, SNEGSKA (reference sequence). V dropped 6 bases and J dropped 7 bases, with 19 bases sitting between them. CDR3 loop: CSAHGDPPWNEQFF. The CDR3 region has the DNA TGCAGTGCCCACGGCGACCCACCCTGGAATGAGCAGTTCTTC.

This clonotype was counted at least ten times. This chain connects TRBV12-3 or TRBV12-4 to TRBJ1-2; 7 bases are shared with TRBD1. J lost 7 bases, V lost 3 bases, and 14 bases had no gene match. The length of the CDR3 is 16 residues. The CDR3 sequence: CASSFDVQGRVSGYTF. The DNA of the CDR3 is TGTGCCAGCAGTTTTGACGTACAGGGGAGAGTCTCTGGCTACACCTTC.

At least ten counts were recorded for this clonotype. This chain joins TRBV3-1 and TRBJ1-2, with D uncertain. V dropped 0 bases and J dropped 4 bases, with 9 bases sitting between them. Germline V CDR1 and CDR2: LGHDT, YNNKEL (reference sequence). CDR3 length equals 14 residues. CDR3 region: CASSQDSRIYGYTF. CDR3 in DNA: TGTGCCAGCAGCCAAGATTCCCGGATCTATGGCTACACCTTC.

This clonotype was picked up many times. V gene TRBV9 combines with J gene TRBJ2-6; tentatively, D is TRBD1 (6 bases). V shed 1 base and J shed 1 base, with 18 bases lying between them. Germline V lookup: CDR1 SGDLS, CDR2 YYNGEE. This CDR3 has 19 amino acids. CDR3 DNA: TGTGCCAGCAGCGTAAATGTTGTGGGAACAGGGTCTGGGGCCAACGTCCTGACTTTC. It specifies CASSVNVVGTGSGANVLTF.

This clonotype has at least ten counts. This chain connects TRBV20-1 to TRBJ1-5, with D hard to call. The CDR3 is made up of 15 amino acids. Trimming left V 4 bases short and J 0 bases short, with 13 bases between. Germline V gives CDR1 DFQATT, CDR2 SNEGSKA (reference sequence). CDR3 coding DNA: TGCAGTGCTAAGAGGGCTGCGGGTAGCAATCAGCCCCAGCATTTT. Protein product: CSAKRAAGSNQPQHF.

The table lists this clonotype with many counts. V gene TRBV12-3 or TRBV12-4 combines with J gene TRBJ2-7, with TRBD2 identical over 11 bases. The CDR3 loop spans 14 amino acids. The ends lost 5 bases at V and 4 bases at J; junction bases unmatched: 4. The CDR3 nucleotides are TGTGCCAGCAGTGGGGGACTAGCGGATTACGAGCAGTACTTC. The encoded protein is CASSGGLADYEQYF.

This clonotype came up many times. The gene calls are TRBV25-1 and TRBJ2-1, with 8 bases aligning to TRBD1. The CDR3 is 14 residues long. Germline loops: CDR1 MGHDK, CDR2 SYGVNS. J lost 6 bases, V lost 0 bases, and 1 base had no gene match. The CDR3 reads CASSEYGTGNEQFF. CDR3 DNA: TGTGCCAGCAGTGAATATGGGACAGGCAATGAGCAGTTCTTC.

This clonotype has only a few counts. The V gene is TRBV6-2 or TRBV6-3, the J gene TRBJ1-2, with TRBD1 identical over 9 bases. CDR3 size: 13 residues. The germline V gene encodes CDR1 MNHEY and CDR2 SVGEGT. V lost 6 bases, J lost 7 bases, and 6 bases stayed unmatched. The CDR3 reads CASSPGQGIGYTF. The CDR3 region has the DNA TGTGCCAGCAGCCCGGGACAGGGCATTGGCTACACCTTC.